A single sample gave rise to the 3 T cell receptor beta chains below, sequenced in a study of HIV-infected patients and healthy controls. Reverse transcription used around 500 ng RNA and constant-region primers for alpha and beta. Each of the alpha and beta chains got its own library through chain-specific third strand synthesis with indices. TCRdb reanalysed the 5' RACE reads using MiXCR and keeps one entry per CDR3 protein. The sample consists of some 9,600 distinct CDR3 sequences, less than 7% of them appearing once. Antiretroviral therapy had run roughly three months, about 14 weeks, before follow-up blood collection. All unsorted peripheral T cells were captured because whole blood was used without fractionation. Sequenced material: blood, taken during antiretroviral therapy. The receptors shown here come from an adult with HIV infection. The donor label of this sample is uncertain.

This clonotype has more than one count but fewer than ten. The V call is TRBV12-3 or TRBV12-4, the J call TRBJ1-1; weak D call: TRBD1 (6 bases). Trimming cost V 4 bases and J 5 bases, with 8 bases left between them. This CDR3 comprises 12 residues. CDR3 sequence: CASSYTGTEAFF. DNA of the CDR3: TGTGCCAGCAGTTATACAGGGACTGAAGCTTTCTTT.

The genes are TRBV12-3 or TRBV12-4 and TRBJ1-1; no firm D call. This CDR3 has 12 amino acids. The V end was cut by 6 bases, the J end by 6 bases, with 11 bases between. CDR3 coding DNA: TGTGCCAGCAGATTCTATCAATCTGAAGCTTTCTTT. Protein product: CASRFYQSEAFF.

This clonotype came up many times. This chain uses TRBV6-1 with TRBJ2-2; 9 bases are a match to TRBD2. The CDR3 totals 15 residues. Trimming at V came to 6 bases and at J to 6 bases, leaving 8 bases not matched to a gene. Germline V gene lookup returns CDR1 MNHNS and CDR2 SASEGT. CDR3 sequence: CASRVLAGEPGELFF. DNA of the CDR3: TGTGCCAGCAGGGTTTTAGCGGGAGAGCCCGGGGAGCTGTTTTTT.